These 25 T cell receptor beta chains were sequenced from one sample in a study of T cells after yellow fever vaccination. One entry per CDR3 protein results from TCRdb running MiXCR on the 5' RACE reads. The table records about 110,000 distinct CDR3 sequences, roughly 8.4% of them present only once. Sequenced here: CD8+ T cells sorted from PBMCs, sampled 45 days after the yellow fever booster vaccination. The receptor source for this set is a man under 40 who received the YFV17D yellow fever vaccine.

This clonotype was seen ten or more times. The CDR3 is CSVEASYDGYTF. The CDR3, as DNA: TGCAGCGTTGAAGCGAGTTACGATGGCTACACCTTC. The chain joins TRBV29-1 to TRBJ1-2; no firm D call. With 1 base removed from V and 6 bases from J, the gap between germline ends came to 9 bases. CDR1 is SQVTM, CDR2 ANQGSEA, per germline. The CDR3 runs 12 residues.

This clonotype was recorded at least ten times. V is TRBV15 and J is TRBJ2-5; 7 nucleotides align to TRBD2. CDR1 is LNHNV and CDR2 is YYDKDF in the germline V gene (reference sequence). V dropped 1 base and J dropped 2; count of bases not matched to a gene: 10. This CDR3 contains 17 residues. The DNA for the CDR3 is TGTGCCACCAGCAGAGGGACCCGCCCAGCGGGACAAGAGACCCAGTACTTC. This encodes CATSRGTRPAGQETQYF. Drawing the rest from reference TRBV15 and TRBJ2-5, the complete variable domain is DAMVIQNPRYQVTQFGKPVTLSCSQTLNHNVMYWYQQKSSQAPKLLFHYYDKDFNNEADTPDNFQSRRPNTSFCFLDIRSPGLGDTAMYLCATSRGTRPAGQETQYFGPGTRLLVL.

The CDR3: CSVRGTSGLLAQYF. In nucleotides, the CDR3 is TGCAGTGTAAGAGGGACTAGCGGGCTTCTTGCGCAGTATTTT. The V and J genes are TRBV20-1 and TRBJ2-3; 12 bases are a match to TRBD2. Germline CDR1 and CDR2: DFQATT and SNEGSKA (reference sequence). The length of the CDR3 is 14 residues. After removal of 7 bases from V and 10 bases from J, the junction contained 12 bases not matched to a gene.

This clonotype was found many times. The chain combines TRBV27 with TRBJ2-7, with TRBD1 as a possible D gene (5 bases). Trimming took off 5 bases at V and 0 bases at J, with 11 bases between the two ends. CDR3 length equals 14 residues. Germline CDR1 is MNHEY and CDR2 is SMNVEV (reference sequence). CDR3 nucleotides: TGTGCCAGCAGTCCCAGGACACCCTCCTACGAGCAGTACTTC. It specifies CASSPRTPSYEQYF.

This clonotype has ten or more counts. The chain has TRBV4-3 and TRBJ2-3, with 8 nucleotides matching TRBD2. V was clipped by 3 bases and J by 1 base; unmatched bases: 9. The CDR3 loop spans 17 amino acids. Germline CDR1 reads LGHNA; CDR2 reads YSLEER. The CDR3 loop reads CASSHLIAGTRTDTQYF. For the CDR3, the DNA is TGCGCCAGCAGCCATCTTATAGCGGGGACACGCACAGATACGCAGTATTTT.

This chain joins TRBV7-8 and TRBJ2-7, with D possibly being TRBD1 (6 bases). Germline V gives CDR1 SGHVS, CDR2 FQNEAQ. V lost 5 bases and J lost 2, with 10 bases in between. The CDR3 extends over 13 amino acids. DNA for the CDR3: TGTGCCAGCAGCCCGTGGGACACCTACGAGCAGTACTTC. This encodes CASSPWDTYEQYF. Using reference TRBV7-8 and TRBJ2-7 for the parts outside the CDR3, the full variable domain is GAGVSQSPRYKVAKRGQDVALRCDPISGHVSLFWYQQALGQGPEFLTYFQNEAQLDKSGLPSDRFFAERPEGSVSTLKIQRTQQEDSAVYLCASSPWDTYEQYFGPGTRLTVT.

V is TRBV30 and J is TRBJ2-7, with 13 bases fitting TRBD2. Germline CDR1 and CDR2: GTSNPN and SVGIG (reference sequence). V dropped 1 base and J dropped 1; count of bases not matched to a gene: 1. CDR3 length: 15 residues. CDR3 sequence reads: CAWSGGLAGSYEQYF. In DNA form, the CDR3 reads TGTGCCTGGAGTGGGGGACTAGCGGGATCCTACGAGCAGTACTTC.

This clonotype showed up many times. DNA of the CDR3: TGCGCCAGCACCCGAGGACTAGCGGCCTGGAATGAGCAGTTCTTC. Protein product: CASTRGLAAWNEQFF. V gene TRBV4-3 combines with J gene TRBJ2-1, with 10 bases identical to TRBD2. V lost 7 bases and J lost 7; bases outside the gene matches: 10. The CDR3 is made up of 15 amino acids. Germline lookup yields CDR1 LGHNA and CDR2 YSLEER.

This clonotype was detected only a few times. The V gene is TRBV3-1, the J gene TRBJ2-3; TRBD2 matches 10 bases. The V gene's germline CDR1 is LGHDT and CDR2 YNNKEL (reference sequence). CDR3 length: 18 amino acids. V was clipped by 0 bases and J by 1 base; unmatched bases: 7. For the CDR3, the DNA is TGTGCCAGCAGCCAAGATCTTTTTGGACTAGCGGGCACAGATACGCAGTATTTT. Its translation is CASSQDLFGLAGTDTQYF.

The V and J genes are TRBV11-1 and TRBJ2-1, with D possibly matching TRBD1 (6 bases). This CDR3 contains 19 residues. Trimming left V 2 bases short and J 0 bases short, with 20 bases between. CDR1 is SGHAT and CDR2 is FQDESV in the germline V gene (reference sequence). The CDR3 DNA is TGTGCCAGCAGCTTATTGGGCAGGGGCTTTTCTCCCTCCTACAATGAGCAGTTCTTC. Amino acid sequence: CASSLLGRGFSPSYNEQFF.

In this sample, this clonotype turned up many times. The chain is built from TRBV30 and TRBJ2-3; D gene unclear. The CDR3 runs 14 residues. Germline V gene sequence: CDR1 GTSNPN, CDR2 SVGIG (reference sequence). V dropped 1 base and J dropped 0 bases, with 8 bases sitting between them. Here the CDR3 reads CAWSEAASTDTQYF. The CDR3 nucleotides are TGTGCCTGGAGTGAAGCTGCTAGCACAGATACGCAGTATTTT.

The sample holds a few counts of this clonotype. This rearrangement joins TRBV13 to TRBJ1-1, with D unresolved. V gave up 5 bases and J gave up 3 bases, with 4 bases separating them. Germline CDR1 reads PRHDT; CDR2 reads FYEKMQ (reference sequence). CDR3 length equals 11 residues. This chain's CDR3 is CASSRDTEAFF. DNA of the CDR3: TGTGCCAGCAGCAGGGACACTGAAGCTTTCTTT.

This clonotype was detected ten times or more. The chain recombines TRBV29-1 with TRBJ2-5, with a possible D match to TRBD2 (5 bases). Germline CDR1 SQVTM, CDR2 ANQGSEA. This CDR3 region has 10 residues. Trimming removed 7 bases at V and 5 bases at J, with 8 bases between. The CDR3 sequence: CSGGLETQYF. In DNA form, the CDR3 reads TGCAGCGGAGGGTTGGAGACCCAGTACTTC.

The table lists this clonotype with many counts. The chain links TRBV7-8 to TRBJ2-7; 8 bases are shared with TRBD1. With V trimmed by 4 bases and J by 5 bases, 4 bases remained unmatched. The CDR3 totals 13 residues. Germline CDR1 SGHVS, CDR2 FQNEAQ. The CDR3 protein is CASSWTGLNEQYF. CDR3 DNA: TGTGCCAGCAGCTGGACAGGGCTAAACGAGCAGTACTTC.

This clonotype was counted many times. The genes are TRBV10-1 and TRBJ2-7; D possibly corresponds to TRBD1 (5 bases). The germline V gene has CDR1 WNHNN and CDR2 SYGVQD (reference sequence). CDR3 length: 14 residues. V lost 3 bases and J lost 0, with 9 bases in between. The CDR3 loop is CASSDGRASYEQYF. In DNA, the CDR3 is TGCGCCAGCAGTGATGGCAGGGCCTCCTACGAGCAGTACTTC.

The sample holds a few counts of this clonotype. The chain employs TRBV20-1 and TRBJ2-7; D is possibly TRBD2 (6 bases). CDR1 and CDR2 from the germline V gene are DFQATT and SNEGSKA (reference sequence). V gave up 8 bases and J gave up 2 bases, with 16 bases separating them. The CDR3 totals 13 residues. This chain's CDR3 is CSMGGSGTYEQYF. CDR3 coding DNA: TGCAGTATGGGCGGTAGCGGTACCTACGAGCAGTACTTC.

Ten or more counts support this clonotype. The rearrangement uses TRBV5-1 and TRBJ1-1; no clear D gene. Germline V CDR1 and CDR2: SGHRS, YFSETQ. The germline V and J ends were trimmed by 1 base and 1 base, with 11 bases remaining between them. This CDR3 has 15 amino acids. CDR3 sequence reads: CASSLIDLGNTEAFF. For the CDR3, the DNA is TGCGCCAGCAGCTTGATCGACTTGGGGAACACTGAAGCTTTCTTT.

This clonotype came up many times. The gene calls are TRBV6-2 or TRBV6-3 and TRBJ1-2; TRBD1 aligns across 7 bases. This CDR3 region has 16 residues. Germline V gives CDR1 MNHEY, CDR2 SVGEGT. The J segment lost 2 bases and the V segment lost 4 bases, leaving 10 bases of the junction unmatched. The CDR3 sequence is CASSFLPGQRNYGYTF. The CDR3 DNA reads TGTGCCAGCAGTTTCCTACCGGGACAGAGGAACTATGGCTACACCTTC.

This clonotype came up many times. V gene TRBV30 combines with J gene TRBJ2-7; D uncertain. CDR3 length: 14 amino acids. Germline CDR1 and CDR2: GTSNPN and SVGIG (reference sequence). The V and J ends lost 4 bases and 1 base respectively, with 14 bases between them. The CDR3 sequence: CAWNDGALSYEQYF. DNA of the CDR3: TGTGCCTGGAATGATGGAGCTTTATCCTACGAGCAGTACTTC.

This clonotype showed up many times. V usage is TRBV20-1 and J usage is TRBJ1-5; 7 bases are shared with TRBD1. The V gene end was trimmed by 0 bases and the J gene end by 6 bases; junction bases not matched to a gene: 11. Germline CDR1 reads DFQATT; CDR2 reads SNEGSKA (reference sequence). The CDR3 spans 16 residues. The CDR3 DNA is TGCAGTGCTAGAGATCTTGAGGGGTGGGACAGTCAGCCCCAGCATTTT. Amino acid sequence: CSARDLEGWDSQPQHF.

About this clonotype: One end of the junction is discordant with germline, which a read error may explain. The chain recombines TRBV5-1 with TRBJ2-5, with no clear D. Germline CDR1 is SGHRS and CDR2 is YFSETQ. CDR3 length: 12 amino acids. For the CDR3, the DNA is TGCGCCCGCAGCTTGGACCAAGAGACCCAGTACTTC. This translates into CARSLDQETQYF.

This chain connects TRBV15 to TRBJ2-7; TRBD1 agrees at 8 bases. The germline gives CDR1 LNHNV, CDR2 YYDKDF (reference sequence). V was clipped by 3 bases and J by 3 bases; unmatched bases: 1. The length of the CDR3 is 13 residues. CDR3 DNA sequence: TGTGCCACCAGCAGGGACAGGGTCTACGAGCAGTACTTC. Translated, it gives CATSRDRVYEQYF.

This clonotype was seen many times. This chain connects TRBV29-1 to TRBJ2-7, with D tentatively TRBD2 (5 bases). CDR3 length: 15 residues. V was clipped by 0 bases and J by 2 bases, with 14 bases between them. From germline, CDR1 is SQVTM and CDR2 ANQGSEA. Here the CDR3 DNA reads TGCAGCGTTGAAGATCTTCAGGAAGCGGCCTACGAGCAGTACTTC. It specifies CSVEDLQEAAYEQYF.

Ten or more counts support this clonotype. This chain joins TRBV6-1 and TRBJ2-2, with D possibly matching TRBD2 (6 bases). The germline V gene encodes CDR1 MNHNS and CDR2 SASEGT. The CDR3 has 14 residues. V was trimmed by 8 bases and J by 1 base, leaving 11 bases between them. Written as DNA, the CDR3 is TGTGCCAGCCGGGTGGGAGGGAACACCGGGGAGCTGTTTTTT. Its translation is CASRVGGNTGELFF.

The sample holds many counts of this clonotype. The chain uses TRBV12-3 or TRBV12-4 and TRBJ2-2; TRBD2 matches at 9 bases. The V segment lost 4 bases and the J segment 4 bases; nucleotides outside the gene matches: 7. This CDR3 contains 16 residues. The CDR3 loop reads CASSSAGGLGTGELFF. In DNA, the CDR3 is TGTGCCAGCAGTTCCGCGGGAGGGCTAGGCACCGGGGAGCTGTTTTTT.